What follows are 8 T cell receptor beta chains derived from one specimen sequenced in a study of T cell responses to AZD1222 COVID-19 vaccine. Generated by immunoSEQ multiplex PCR, the TCRdb table keeps only in-frame clones and is missing some. The sample comprises some 180,000 clones, nearly 95% of which are singletons, and roughly 2% rests with the top ten. Sequenced material: peripheral blood, taken 28 days after the second AZD1222 dose. The receptor set was obtained from an adult who received the AZD1222 COVID-19 vaccine.

The rearrangement joins TRBV11-3 to TRBJ1-4; D uncertain. The CDR3 is made up of 14 amino acids. Germline CDR1 SGHNT, CDR2 YENEEA. V lost 9 bases and J lost 16, with 27 bases in between. CDR3 bases: TGTGCCAGGAACCCTCTCTACAGTCAGAGGCCCGGGTTTTTT. Translation gives CARNPLYSQRPGFF.

This chain uses TRBV11-2 with TRBJ2-1; 14 nucleotides agree with TRBD2. The J segment lost 7 bases and the V segment lost 1 base, leaving 3 bases of the junction unmatched. CDR1 is SGHAT and CDR2 is FQNNGV in the germline V gene. This CDR3 contains 16 residues. The CDR3 DNA follows: TGTGCCAGCAGCTTAGGGGGACTAGCGGGGGCAAATGAGCAGTTCTTC. Amino acid sequence: CASSLGGLAGANEQFF.

This chain links TRBV9 with TRBJ2-7, with TRBD1 matching 10 bases. Trimming removed 3 bases from V and 12 bases from J; junction bases left unmatched: 9. The CDR3 contains 13 residues. Per germline, CDR1 SGDLS and CDR2 YYNGEE. CDR3 nucleotides: TGTGCCAGCAGCGCCGGGACAGGGGAAATCCCGTACTTC. It encodes CASSAGTGEIPYF. The whole variable domain, remainder taken from reference TRBV9 and TRBJ2-7, is DSGVTQTPKHLITATGQRVTLRCSPRSGDLSVYWYQQSLDQGLQFLIQYYNGEERAKGNILERFSAQQFPDLHSELNLSSLELGDSALYFCASSAGTGEIPYFGPGTRLTVT.

J is TRBJ1-2 and V is TRBV27; 7 bases line up with TRBD1. Per the germline V gene, CDR1 is MNHEY and CDR2 is SMNVEV (reference sequence). V trimming: 6 bases; J trimming: 8 bases; junction bases outside the gene matches: 3. This CDR3 spans 11 amino acids. CDR3 in amino acids: CASRGTDGYTF. CDR3 in DNA: TGTGCCAGCAGGGGGACAGACGGCTACACCTTC.

This clone was found once. V usage is TRBV16 and J usage is TRBJ2-7; no definite D call. V dropped 0 bases and J dropped 5 bases, with 14 bases sitting between them. The CDR3 covers 15 residues. Germline V gives CDR1 KGHSY, CDR2 FQNENV. CDR3 region: CASSQSVRSGHEQYF. In DNA form, the CDR3 reads TGTGCCAGCAGCCAATCGGTACGGTCGGGTCACGAGCAGTACTTC.

The chain joins TRBV7-8 to TRBJ1-3, with D tentatively TRBD1 (5 bases). The V end was cut by 0 bases, the J end by 3 bases, with 12 bases between. The germline V gene encodes CDR1 SGHVS and CDR2 FQNEAQ. The CDR3 extends over 16 amino acids. In DNA form, the CDR3 reads TGTGCCAGCAGCTTAGCGTCAGTAGACAGTGGAAACACCATATATTTT. Translation gives CASSLASVDSGNTIYF.

The CDR3 spells CASSAAGLAGGQETQYF. The CDR3 nucleotides read TGTGCCAGCAGCGCCGCCGGACTAGCGGGAGGGCAAGAGACCCAGTACTTC. This sequence joins TRBV9 and TRBJ2-5; 15 nucleotides line up with TRBD2. There are 17 residues in the CDR3. V dropped 3 bases and J dropped 2; count of bases not matched to a gene: 5. CDR1 and CDR2 (germline): SGDLS, YYNGEE. Filled out from reference TRBV9 and TRBJ2-5, the complete variable domain reads DSGVTQTPKHLITATGQRVTLRCSPRSGDLSVYWYQQSLDQGLQFLIQYYNGEERAKGNILERFSAQQFPDLHSELNLSSLELGDSALYFCASSAAGLAGGQETQYFGPGTRLLVL.

This clone showed up just once. The J gene is TRBJ1-6, the V gene TRBV7-8; TRBD1 is a possible D gene (5 bases). The CDR3 totals 16 residues. The germline V gene encodes CDR1 SGHVS and CDR2 FQNEAQ. V shed 1 base and J shed 5 bases, with 12 bases lying between them. The CDR3 nucleotides read TGTGCCAGCAGCTTAGTGATGGACAACAATAATTCACCCCTCCACTTT. Residues: CASSLVMDNNNSPLHF.